The 8 T cell receptor beta chains presented below share a single source sample, sequenced in a study of cytomegalovirus exposure and HLA in healthy donors (dated by TCRdb to the late 2010s). Library preparation used the immunoSEQ multiplex PCR assay. The multiplex PCR relied on a mix of 60 forward primers for TCR Vbeta segments and 13 reverse primers for TCR Jbeta segments. This is the immuneACCESS table as TCRdb keeps it, with only in-frame sequences that have V and J called. A part of the clones is gone; compared with another copy, unresolved V genes explain less than half, and the rest is unexplained. The sample table holds 180,000 or so clones, of which approximately 79% were seen once. 11% to 15% of the sample belongs to the ten largest clones. The sample consisted of PBMCs. Every receptor here comes from a man in his fifties or sixties in good health and CMV-seropositive.

CDR3 bases: TGCGCCAGCAGCCAATATCAGGGGAGGGGGAATGAAAAACTGTTTTTT. It yields the protein CASSQYQGRGNEKLFF. J is TRBJ1-4 and V is TRBV5-1, with a tentative D call TRBD1 (6 bases). Germline assignment: CDR1 SGHRS and CDR2 YFSETQ. The CDR3 consists of 16 residues. V dropped 4 bases and J dropped 5 bases, with 18 bases sitting between them.

This clone was counted a single time. The chain recombines TRBV11-3 with TRBJ1-3; D call uncertain. The CDR3 contains 13 residues. V was clipped by 4 bases and J by 2 bases, with 6 bases between them. Germline lookup yields CDR1 SGHNT and CDR2 YENEEA. The chain's CDR3 is CASSSSAGNTIYF. CDR3 DNA: TGTGCCAGCAGCTCGTCAGCTGGAAACACCATATATTTT.

This chain joins TRBV9 and TRBJ2-7; 9 bases are a match to TRBD1. In germline, CDR1 is SGDLS, CDR2 YYNGEE. CDR3 length equals 14 residues. Germline trimming cut 4 bases from V and 2 bases from J; bases unmatched to any gene: 4. The CDR3 sequence: CASSSGQGTYEQYF. DNA of the CDR3: TGTGCCAGCAGCTCCGGACAGGGGACCTACGAGCAGTACTTC.

The chain carries TRBV4-1 and TRBJ2-2, with TRBD2 identical over 9 bases. V lost 1 base, J lost 2 bases, and 5 bases stayed unmatched. Per germline, CDR1 MGHRA and CDR2 YSYEKL. This CDR3 has 17 residues. The CDR3: CASSQVVAGVNTGELFF. The CDR3, as DNA: TGCGCCAGCAGCCAAGTCGTAGCGGGGGTCAACACCGGGGAGCTGTTTTTT.

The chain links TRBV9 to TRBJ2-7; D unresolved. V gave up 2 bases and J gave up 2 bases, with 14 bases separating them. The CDR3 extends over 15 amino acids. From germline, CDR1 is SGDLS and CDR2 YYNGEE. CDR3 residues: CASSVSPGHTYEQYF. CDR3 DNA: TGTGCCAGCAGCGTTTCACCTGGGCACACCTACGAGCAGTACTTC.

V usage is TRBV2 and J usage is TRBJ2-1; 14 nucleotides match TRBD2. In germline, CDR1 is SNHLY, CDR2 FYNNEI. V lost 5 bases and J lost 10; bases outside the gene matches: 13. The CDR3 totals 17 residues. The CDR3 reads CASSLTPGLAGEGEQFF. The CDR3 DNA sequence: TGTGCCAGCAGTCTAACACCGGGACTAGCGGGGGAGGGAGAGCAGTTCTTC.

J is TRBJ1-5 and V is TRBV2; TRBD1 matches 7 bases. The CDR3 is 15 amino acids. Germline V gene data show CDR1 as SNHLY and CDR2 as FYNNEI. Germline trimming cut 5 bases from V and 3 bases from J; bases unmatched to any gene: 7. CDR3: CASSRQGGDNQPQHF. The CDR3 nucleotides are TGTGCCAGCAGTCGACAGGGCGGAGACAATCAGCCCCAGCATTTT.

This rearrangement joins TRBV5-1 to TRBJ2-3; D is possibly TRBD1 (5 bases). From germline, CDR1 is SGHRS and CDR2 YFSETQ. V was clipped by 4 bases and J by 2 bases, with 14 bases between them. The CDR3 has 15 residues. The CDR3 spells CASSQQRQFTDTQYF. The CDR3, as DNA: TGCGCCAGCAGCCAACAGAGACAGTTCACAGATACGCAGTATTTT.